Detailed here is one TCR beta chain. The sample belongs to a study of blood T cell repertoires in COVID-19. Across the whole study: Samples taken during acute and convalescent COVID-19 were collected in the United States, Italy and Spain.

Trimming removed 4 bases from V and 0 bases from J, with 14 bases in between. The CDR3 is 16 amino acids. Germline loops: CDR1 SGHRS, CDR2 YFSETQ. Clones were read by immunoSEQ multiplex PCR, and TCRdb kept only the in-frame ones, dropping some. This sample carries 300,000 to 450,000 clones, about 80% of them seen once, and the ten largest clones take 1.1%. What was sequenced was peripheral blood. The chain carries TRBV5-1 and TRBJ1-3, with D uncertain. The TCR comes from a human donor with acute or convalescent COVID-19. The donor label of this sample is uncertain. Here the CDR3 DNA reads TGCGCCAGCAGCGGAGGCACACGCTTCTCTGGAAACACCATATATTTT. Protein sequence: CASSGGTRFSGNTIYF.